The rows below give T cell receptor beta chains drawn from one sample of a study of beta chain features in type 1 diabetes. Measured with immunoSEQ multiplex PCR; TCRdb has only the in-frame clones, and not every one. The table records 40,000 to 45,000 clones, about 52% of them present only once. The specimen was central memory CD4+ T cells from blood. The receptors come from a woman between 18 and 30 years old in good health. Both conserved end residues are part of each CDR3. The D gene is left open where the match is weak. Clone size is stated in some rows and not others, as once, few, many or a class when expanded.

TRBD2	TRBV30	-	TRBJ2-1	TGTGCCTGGAGTGTACGTAGCGGGAGGCCCAATGAGCAGTTCTTC	CAWSVRSGRPNEQFF
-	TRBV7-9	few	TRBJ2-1	TGTGCCAGCAGCTTAATCTTCGGCGGTGAGCAGTTCTTC	CASSLIFGGEQFF
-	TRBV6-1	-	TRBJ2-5	TGTGCCAGCAGCGTGTCCCTAGGGGCCCAGTACTTC	CASSVSLGAQYF
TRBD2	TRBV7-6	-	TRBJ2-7	TGTGCCAGCAGCAGAGCGGGAGAACCCTACGAGCAGTACTTC	CASSRAGEPYEQYF
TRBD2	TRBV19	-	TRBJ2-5	TGTGCCAGTAGTATAGTGGCGGGGGGGCTGAAGACCCAGTACTTC	CASSIVAGGLKTQYF
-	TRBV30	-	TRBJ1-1	TGTGCCTGGAGTGCGGGCAGGGTCTCTGAAGCTTTCTTT	CAWSAGRVSEAFF
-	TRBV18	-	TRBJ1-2	TGTGCCAGCTCACCAGACAGTAACTATGGCTACACCTTC	CASSPDSNYGYTF
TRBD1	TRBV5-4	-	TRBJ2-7	TGTGCCAGCAGCCAGGTGGACAGGGGTTTCTACGAGCAGTACTTC	CASSQVDRGFYEQYF
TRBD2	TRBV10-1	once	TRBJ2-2	TGCGCCAGCAGTGAGATGGCGGGGGGTTCGGGCACCGGGGAGCTGTTTTTT	CASSEMAGGSGTGELFF
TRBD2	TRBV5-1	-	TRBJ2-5	TGCGCCAGCAGCATGGGACTAGCGGAAAAGCAAGAGACCCAGTACTTC	CASSMGLAEKQETQYF
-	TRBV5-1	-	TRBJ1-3	TGCGCCAGCAGCTTGAATATGGCAGCGAGCTCTGGAAACACCATATATTTT	CASSLNMAASSGNTIYF
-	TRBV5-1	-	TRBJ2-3	TGCGCCAGCAGGTATGACAGGCTCACAGATACGCAGTATTTT	CASRYDRLTDTQYF
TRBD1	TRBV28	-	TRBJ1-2	TGTGCCAGCAGTCGGACAGGGTTCGCCTATGGCTACACCTTC	CASSRTGFAYGYTF
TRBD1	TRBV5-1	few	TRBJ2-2	TGCGCCAGCAGCTTGCGGCCCGCTCAGGGGGCGAACACCGGGGAGCTGTTTTTT	CASSLRPAQGANTGELFF
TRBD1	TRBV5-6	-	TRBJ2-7	TGTGCCAGCAGCCTACGGACAGGGTCGGTGCAGTACTTC	CASSLRTGSVQYF
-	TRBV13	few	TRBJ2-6	TGTGCCAGCAGCTCAAACTCTGGGGCCAACGTCCTGACTTTC	CASSSNSGANVLTF
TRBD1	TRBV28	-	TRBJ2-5	TGTGCCAGCAGTTTATTGGGGACAGGCTCTCCGGAGACCCAGTACTTC	CASSLLGTGSPETQYF
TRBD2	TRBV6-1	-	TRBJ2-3	TGTGCCAGCAGTGAAGCAGTAGCGGGAGGACTCACAGATACGCAGTATTTT	CASSEAVAGGLTDTQYF
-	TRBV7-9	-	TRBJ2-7	TGTGCCAGCAGCCCCCCTGGCGGGGTCGAGCAGTACTTC	CASSPPGGVEQYF
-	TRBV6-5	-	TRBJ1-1	TGTGCCAGCAGTCACAAGACAGGCACTGAAGCTTTCTTT	CASSHKTGTEAFF
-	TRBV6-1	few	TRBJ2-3	TGTGCCAGCAGGGACTCATCTAGCACAGATACGCAGTATTTT	CASRDSSSTDTQYF
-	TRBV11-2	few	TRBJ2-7	TGTGCCAGCAGCGAACAGAACTACGAGCAGTACTTC	CASSEQNYEQYF
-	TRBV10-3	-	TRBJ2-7	TGTGCCATCAGTGAGTCGACTCGTGTCAGCTCCTACGAGCAGTACTTC	CAISESTRVSSYEQYF
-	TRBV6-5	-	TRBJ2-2	TGTGCCAGCAGTTACTCCTATTCCGGGGAGCTGTTTTTT	CASSYSYSGELFF
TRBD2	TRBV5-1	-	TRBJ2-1	TGCGCCAGCAGCAAGGGACTAAACAATGAGCAGTTCTTC	CASSKGLNNEQFF
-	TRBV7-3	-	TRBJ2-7	TGTGCCAGCAGCTTGAATGGGTGGGGAGCCTACGAGCAGTACTTC	CASSLNGWGAYEQYF
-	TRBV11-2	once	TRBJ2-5	TGTGCCAGCAGCCGCGGACAGAAGTACCAAGAGACCCAGTACTTC	CASSRGQKYQETQYF
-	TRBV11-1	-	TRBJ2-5	TGTGCCAGCAGCTTTGGGGCCCAAGAGACCCAGTACTTC	CASSFGAQETQYF
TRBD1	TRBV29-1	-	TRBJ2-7	TGCAGCGTTGAGACAGGGGGCCGTGAGCAGTACTTC	CSVETGGREQYF
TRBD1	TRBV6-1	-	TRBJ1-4	TGTGCCAGCAGTGAAACAGGGGGGCCCTACCTAGCGTTTTTT	CASSETGGPYLAFF
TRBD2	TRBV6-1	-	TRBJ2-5	TGTGCCAGTGATAGCGGGAATCAAGAGACCCAGTACTTC	CASDSGNQETQYF
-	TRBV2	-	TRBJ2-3	TGTGCCAGCAGTGAACGCGTAACTATTATGCATACGCAGTATTTT	CASSERVTIMHTQYF
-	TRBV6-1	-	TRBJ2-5	TGTGCCAGCAGTGGACCCCCGGCGGGGAGAGAGACCCAGTACTTC	CASSGPPAGRETQYF
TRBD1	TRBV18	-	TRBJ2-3	TGTGCCAGCTCACCAGGACAGGGGGCTATAGATACGCAGTATTTT	CASSPGQGAIDTQYF
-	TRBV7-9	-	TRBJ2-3	TGTGCCAGCAGCTTTCAGGAAGATACGCAGTATTTT	CASSFQEDTQYF
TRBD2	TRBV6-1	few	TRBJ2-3	TGTGCCAGCAGTGATCGGGGACTAGCGGGCCAAAGGGCGGATACGCAGTATTTT	CASSDRGLAGQRADTQYF
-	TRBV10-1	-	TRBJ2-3	TGCGCCAGCAGTGAGACTAGCTCAGATACGCAGTATTTT	CASSETSSDTQYF
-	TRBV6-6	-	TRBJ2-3	TGTGCCATCAGCAGGTATAGCACAGATACGCAGTATTTT	CAISRYSTDTQYF
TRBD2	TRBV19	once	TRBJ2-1	TGTGCCAGTAGTATCGAGCGGGGGCGCAATGAGCAGTTCTTC	CASSIERGRNEQFF
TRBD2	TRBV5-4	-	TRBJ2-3	TGTGCCAGCAGCTACGCGGGAGGCACAGATACGCAGTATTTT	CASSYAGGTDTQYF